A single sample is the source of the 27 T cell receptor beta chains below, sequenced in a study of blood T cell repertoires in COVID-19 (dated by TCRdb to about 2020). The library was produced with the immunoSEQ multiplex PCR assay. TCRdb carries this immuneACCESS record with in-frame sequences only. Its versions omit some clonotypes, under half of them owing to an unresolved V gene in the studies checked, with the rest unexplained. Recorded for this sample are hundreds of thousands of clones; around 85% of them occurred a single time. 1.5% to 2% of the sample is taken by the ten largest. The source material was PBMCs or T cells enriched from blood (not recorded which). Receptors originate from a woman aged 30 to 39 who had been exposed to COVID-19.

The chain has TRBV6-5 and TRBJ2-1; 13 bases are shared with TRBD2. The CDR3 runs 15 residues. Germline CDR1 reads MNHEY; CDR2 reads SVGAGI. V lost 5 bases and J lost 7; bases outside the gene matches: 5. The CDR3 sequence is CASSPGLAGRNEQFF. The CDR3 bases are TGTGCCAGCAGTCCGGGACTAGCGGGAAGGAATGAGCAGTTCTTC.

CDR3 region: CASRPANGQLFYEQYF. The CDR3 DNA reads as TGCGCCAGCAGGCCTGCGAACGGACAGCTTTTCTACGAGCAGTACTTC. This chain links TRBV5-1 with TRBJ2-7, with D possibly TRBD1 on 6 matching bases. The length of the CDR3 is 16 residues. The V gene's germline CDR1 is SGHRS and CDR2 YFSETQ. V was trimmed by 5 bases and J by 3 bases, leaving 21 bases between them.

The V gene is TRBV5-1, the J gene TRBJ2-4; 8 nucleotides agree with TRBD2. The V and J ends lost 4 bases and 6 bases, in that order; junction bases with no gene match: 9. CDR1 is SGHRS and CDR2 is YFSETQ in the germline V gene. The length of the CDR3 is 15 residues. The CDR3 reads CASSPTSGQGNIQYF. In DNA form, the CDR3 reads TGCGCCAGCAGCCCTACTAGCGGCCAGGGAAACATTCAGTACTTC. Looking up the rest from reference TRBV5-1 and TRBJ2-4 gives the full variable domain: KAGVTQTPRYLIKTRGQQVTLSCSPISGHRSVSWYQQTPGQGLQFLFEYFSETQRNKGNFPGRFSGRQFSNSRSEMNVSTLELGDSALYLCASSPTSGQGNIQYFGAGTRLSVL.

V is TRBV21-1 and J is TRBJ1-5; the tabulated D call, TRBD1, remains unverified against the DNA. TRBV21-1 represents a pseudogene. The CDR3 contains 15 residues. Here the CDR3 reads CASSKARQRGQPQHF. The DNA of the CDR3 is TGTGCCAGCAGCAAAGCGAGACAAAGGGGGCAGCCCCAGCATTTT.

This sequence joins TRBV24-1 and TRBJ2-3, with TRBD2 as a possible D gene (5 bases). Germline V gives CDR1 KGHDR, CDR2 SFDVKD. Trimming left V 9 bases short and J 4 bases short, with 10 bases between. The CDR3 loop spans 12 amino acids. CDR3 DNA: TGTGCCACCGAGGGTTCGGCAGATACGCAGTATTTT. It codes for CATEGSADTQYF.

The gene calls are TRBV4-2 and TRBJ1-3; 7 bases agree with TRBD1. V lost 4 bases to trimming and J lost 0 bases; unmatched junction nucleotides: 9. The CDR3 contains 17 residues. The V gene's germline CDR1 is LGHNA and CDR2 YNFKEQ. DNA of the CDR3: TGTGCCAGCAGCCCTACCGGGACAGCCCTCTCTGGAAACACCATATATTTT. Amino acids: CASSPTGTALSGNTIYF.

This chain links TRBV30 with TRBJ1-1, with D possibly being TRBD1 (5 bases). The V and J ends lost 5 bases and 1 base respectively, with 8 bases between them. CDR3 length: 12 residues. Germline CDR1 is GTSNPN and CDR2 is SVGIG (reference sequence). The CDR3 DNA sequence: TGTGCCTGGGTCGGGGGGAACACTGAAGCTTTCTTT. Amino acid sequence: CAWVGGNTEAFF.

As concerns this clone: The germline gene is not matched at one end of the junction; a read error may be the cause. This CDR3 reads CASSLGYGFFYEQYF. The CDR3 DNA sequence: TGTGCTAGCAGCTTAGGATACGGGTTTTTTTACGAGCAGTACTTC. The V gene is TRBV7-7, the J gene TRBJ2-7; no reliable D call. The germline gives CDR1 SSHAT, CDR2 FNYEAQ (reference sequence). The CDR3 runs to 15 residues.

The J gene is TRBJ2-7, the V gene TRBV29-1; D is possibly TRBD2 (6 bases). This CDR3 contains 12 residues. Trimming removed 5 bases from V and 6 bases from J, with 14 bases in between. Germline values: CDR1 SQVTM, CDR2 ANQGSEA. The CDR3 is CSVMTPGGEQYF. The CDR3 nucleotides are TGCAGCGTTATGACACCCGGGGGCGAGCAGTACTTC.

CDR3 DNA: TGTGCCAGTAGTATGGGAGACTCAGGTCAGCCCCAGCATTTT. Its protein is CASSMGDSGQPQHF. The chain combines TRBV19 with TRBJ1-5; no clear D gene. Trimming removed 3 bases at V and 6 bases at J, with 12 bases between. Germline values: CDR1 LNHDA, CDR2 SQIVND (reference sequence). CDR3 length: 14 amino acids. The full variable domain, completed using reference TRBV19 and TRBJ1-5, is DGGITQSPKYLFRKEGQNVTLSCEQNLNHDAMYWYRQDPGQGLRLIYYSQIVNDFQKGDIAEGYSVSREKKESFPLTVTSAQKNPTAFYLCASSMGDSGQPQHFGDGTRLSIL.

The V gene is TRBV7-2, the J gene TRBJ2-2, with 11 bases matching TRBD1. Germline-derived CDR1 and CDR2 are SGHTA and FQGNSA. The junction had 8 bases not matched to a gene; V was cut back by 1 base and J by 7 bases. This CDR3 has 17 residues. CDR3 protein: CASSLVGGQGADGELFF. The CDR3 region has the DNA TGTGCCAGCAGCTTAGTAGGTGGACAGGGGGCGGACGGGGAGCTGTTTTTT.

This chain uses TRBV25-1 with TRBJ1-2, with a weak D call TRBD1 (6 bases). The CDR3 contains 13 residues. Germline-derived CDR1 and CDR2 are MGHDK and SYGVNS. The V and J ends lost 6 bases and 8 bases respectively, with 16 bases between them. CDR3 bases: TGTGCCAGCAGCCCGTCCGGGGGGGGCGGCTACACCTTC. The encoded protein is CASSPSGGGGYTF.

The V and J genes are TRBV7-2 and TRBJ1-6, with 7 nucleotides matching TRBD1. Germline lookup yields CDR1 SGHTA and CDR2 FQGNSA. This CDR3 contains 19 residues. The trim removed 2 bases at V and 14 bases at J, leaving 24 bases unmatched. The chain's CDR3 is CASSLRLIGGVSYGPALHF. The DNA of the CDR3 is TGTGCCAGCAGCTTACGCCTTATAGGGGGCGTCTCTTACGGCCCGGCCCTCCACTTT.

This chain connects TRBV24-1 to TRBJ1-4, with D hard to call. The CDR3 totals 16 residues. The germline gives CDR1 KGHDR, CDR2 SFDVKD. Trimming removed 9 bases at V and 3 bases at J, with 19 bases between. As DNA, the CDR3 is TGTGCCACCCTGAAGCTCCGGGGAGCACCTAATGAAAAACTGTTTTTT. Its protein is CATLKLRGAPNEKLFF.

The chain uses TRBV5-4 and TRBJ2-5, with 7 bases that match TRBD1. Trimming cost V 2 bases and J 1 base; bases outside gene matches: 5. The CDR3 is 15 residues long. Germline CDR1 SGHNT, CDR2 YYREEE (reference sequence). In DNA form, the CDR3 reads TGTGCCAGCAGCTTATTACAGGGGCCCCAAGAGACCCAGTACTTC. It encodes CASSLLQGPQETQYF. The whole variable domain, filled in from reference TRBV5-4 and TRBJ2-5, reads ETGVTQSPTHLIKTRGQQVTLRCSSQSGHNTVSWYQQALGQGPQFIFQYYREEENGRGNFPPRFSGLQFPNYSSELNVNALELDDSALYLCASSLLQGPQETQYFGPGTRLLVL.

V and J are TRBV7-9 and TRBJ2-5; 9 positions agree with TRBD1. CDR3 length: 14 amino acids. Germline V gives CDR1 SEHNR, CDR2 FQNEAQ (reference sequence). V dropped 5 bases and J dropped 3; count of bases not matched to a gene: 4. This CDR3 is CASSGRQGEETQYF. In DNA, the CDR3 is TGTGCCAGCAGCGGGAGACAGGGGGAAGAGACCCAGTACTTC. Variable domain in full (rest from reference TRBV7-9 and TRBJ2-5): DTGVSQNPRHKITKRGQNVTFRCDPISEHNRLYWYRQTLGQGPEFLTYFQNEAQLEKSRLLSDRFSAERPKGSFSTLEIQRTEQGDSAMYLCASSGRQGEETQYFGPGTRLLVL.

The chain uses TRBV28 and TRBJ1-5; 10 bases line up with TRBD1. V shed 5 bases and J 7 bases; nucleotides not matched to a gene: 11. The CDR3 loop spans 16 amino acids. Germline V CDR1 and CDR2: MDHEN, SYDVKM. The CDR3 is CASSTPGQGRGQPQHF. CDR3 in DNA: TGTGCCAGCAGTACTCCGGGACAGGGGCGAGGACAGCCCCAGCATTTT.

The CDR3 spells CASSSAGVNEQFF. The DNA for the CDR3 is TGTGCCAGCAGTTCAGCGGGGGTCAATGAGCAGTTCTTC. The chain couples TRBV6-5 to TRBJ2-1; TRBD2 aligns across 8 bases. Germline loops: CDR1 MNHEY, CDR2 SVGAGI. This CDR3 is 13 amino acids long. J gave up 6 bases and V 4 bases, and 2 bases lay outside the gene matches.

This chain uses TRBV7-2 with TRBJ2-5, with a tentative D call TRBD1 (6 bases). V shed 8 bases and J shed 3 bases, with 13 bases lying between them. Germline-derived CDR1 and CDR2 are SGHTA and FQGNSA. The CDR3 consists of 13 residues. CDR3 nucleotides: TGTGCCAGCTCCGGGACAATTAAAGAGACCCAGTACTTC. This gives the protein CASSGTIKETQYF.

The table lists this clone with a count of one. This chain joins TRBV19 and TRBJ2-3, with 10 bases identical to TRBD1. With V trimmed by 7 bases and J by 2 bases, 3 bases remained unmatched. Germline V gene data show CDR1 as LNHDA and CDR2 as SQIVND (reference sequence). The CDR3 is 14 residues long. The CDR3: CASKGTGDTDTQYF. The CDR3, as DNA: TGTGCCAGTAAAGGGACAGGGGACACAGATACGCAGTATTTT.

The V gene is TRBV9, the J gene TRBJ1-5; D remains ambiguous. The length of the CDR3 is 12 residues. Germline V CDR1 and CDR2: SGDLS, YYNGEE. V was shortened by 10 bases and J by 4 bases, with 12 bases between the two germline ends. The CDR3 DNA follows: TGTGCCTTACGAGGATTGAATCAGCCCCAGCATTTT. Its protein product is CALRGLNQPQHF.

The V and J genes are TRBV11-2 and TRBJ2-3, with 8 bases fitting TRBD1. Losses at the gene ends were 4 bases for V and 4 bases for J; bases not matched to a gene: 7. The CDR3 contains 15 residues. In germline, CDR1 is SGHAT, CDR2 FQNNGV. CDR3 residues: CASSWVAGGADTQYF. Here the CDR3 DNA reads TGTGCCAGCAGCTGGGTGGCAGGGGGCGCAGATACGCAGTATTTT.

The rearrangement uses TRBV20-1 and TRBJ2-7; 7 positions match TRBD2. Germline V lookup: CDR1 DFQATT, CDR2 SNEGSKA (reference sequence). The CDR3 has 14 residues. V dropped 3 bases and J dropped 2; count of bases not matched to a gene: 7. Here the CDR3 DNA reads TGCAGTGCTAGTGTAGCGGGCATCGCCTACGAGCAGTACTTC. Protein product: CSASVAGIAYEQYF.

Details on this clone: Other DNA variants within this sample encode the same CDR3. The chain combines TRBV6-4 with TRBJ2-2; D may be TRBD2 (6 bases). The germline V gene encodes CDR1 MRHNA and CDR2 SNTAGT. This CDR3 is 14 amino acids long. V was shortened by 2 bases and J by 2 bases, with 6 bases between the two germline ends. CDR3 protein: CASSDGTNTGELFF. Written as DNA, the CDR3 is TGTGCCAGCAGTGACGGGACTAACACCGGGGAGCTGTTTTTT.

The chain combines TRBV19 with TRBJ2-1; 7 bases are a match to TRBD1. CDR1 and CDR2 from the germline V gene are LNHDA and SQIVND (reference sequence). The length of the CDR3 is 15 residues. V was pared by 7 bases and J by 8 bases, with 14 bases of the junction left unmatched. The CDR3 bases are TGTGCCAGTAAGATCCCGGGACAGCCTTTTGATGAGCAGTTCTTC. It is translated as CASKIPGQPFDEQFF.

This chain joins TRBV28 and TRBJ1-1; 9 nucleotides match TRBD1. Germline loops: CDR1 MDHEN, CDR2 SYDVKM. This CDR3 is 15 amino acids long. J was trimmed by 3 bases and V by 4 bases; bases with no gene match: 6. CDR3 DNA: TGTGCCAGCAGTTCCCCCGGGACAGGGTACACTGAAGCTTTCTTT. This encodes CASSSPGTGYTEAFF.

The chain is built from TRBV28 and TRBJ1-2; 7 positions match TRBD1. With V trimmed by 6 bases and J by 0 bases, 4 bases remained unmatched. This CDR3 is built from 14 residues. Germline CDR1 and CDR2: MDHEN and SYDVKM. The CDR3 reads CASSWDSTNYGYTF. The DNA for the CDR3 is TGTGCCAGCAGCTGGGACAGTACTAACTATGGCTACACCTTC.